Below, 28 T cell receptor beta chains from the same sample are listed, as sequenced in a study of OX40 agonist ivuxolimab in advanced cancers. Method: immunoSEQ multiplex PCR; TCRdb's copy keeps in-frame clones and lacks some. The profile shows some 80,000 clones, about nine tenths of them singletons. The specimen comprised CD4+ or CD8+ T cells sorted from blood, sampled in a trial of the OX40 agonist ivuxolimab. Source of these receptors: an adult with an advanced solid tumor such as melanoma, head and neck, liver or kidney cancer.

This clone was counted once. This chain uses TRBV5-1 with TRBJ2-7; D is undetermined. V shed 4 bases and J shed 2 bases, with 13 bases lying between them. The CDR3 has 14 residues. CDR1 is SGHRS and CDR2 is YFSETQ in the germline V gene. CDR3 protein: CASSPDGGAYEQYF. CDR3 sequence (DNA): TGCGCCAGCAGCCCCGACGGCGGTGCCTACGAGCAGTACTTC.

This clone was observed a single time. The chain combines TRBV7-6 with TRBJ2-5; TRBD1 matches at 11 bases. V lost 2 bases and J lost 4; bases outside the gene matches: 3. The CDR3 contains 15 residues. CDR1 is SGHVS and CDR2 is FNYEAQ in the germline V gene. The CDR3 here is CASSLPGTGGETQYF. CDR3 coding DNA: TGTGCCAGCAGCTTACCCGGGACAGGGGGAGAGACCCAGTACTTC.

The gene calls are TRBV30 and TRBJ1-5; the D gene is possibly TRBD1 (5 bases). CDR1 and CDR2 from the germline V gene are GTSNPN and SVGIG (reference sequence). CDR3 length equals 13 residues. Trimming took 0 bases from V and 7 from J, leaving 10 bases between them. The CDR3 region is CAWSVTRDQPQHF. As DNA, the CDR3 is TGTGCCTGGAGTGTCACCCGGGACCAGCCCCAGCATTTT.

This clone was counted between two and nine times. The chain carries TRBV11-2 and TRBJ1-2, with D possibly TRBD1 on 5 matching bases. Germline CDR1 reads SGHAT; CDR2 reads FQNNGV. V lost 5 bases and J 4 bases, leaving 14 bases between the germline ends. This CDR3 is 14 amino acids long. DNA for the CDR3: TGTGCCAGCAGCGTACCCGGGGGGTTCTATGGCTACACCTTC. It specifies CASSVPGGFYGYTF.

The V gene is TRBV6-6, the J gene TRBJ1-5; TRBD1 aligns across 8 bases. Germline lookup yields CDR1 MNHNY and CDR2 SVGAGI (reference sequence). This CDR3 spans 16 amino acids. Trimming at V came to 6 bases and at J to 2 bases, leaving 9 bases not matched to a gene. Written as DNA, the CDR3 is TGTGCCAGCAGACCCCAGGGGGCAGTTGGCAATCAGCCCCAGCATTTT. Amino acid sequence: CASRPQGAVGNQPQHF.

The rearrangement uses TRBV27 and TRBJ2-3; 9 bases are shared with TRBD2. This CDR3 contains 15 residues. J was trimmed by 1 base and V by 8 bases; bases with no gene match: 7. Germline assignment: CDR1 MNHEY and CDR2 SMNVEV (reference sequence). The CDR3 DNA is TGTGCCAGCCTCTTGCGGGGGGGCCGCACAGATACGCAGTATTTT. Its protein product is CASLLRGGRTDTQYF.

The chain uses TRBV10-1 and TRBJ1-1; 9 bases are shared with TRBD1. Germline V lookup: CDR1 WNHNN, CDR2 SYGVQD (reference sequence). The CDR3 length is 13 residues. The V gene end was trimmed by 6 bases and the J gene end by 5 bases; junction bases not matched to a gene: 4. CDR3 in amino acids: CASSRTGVTEAFF. CDR3 nucleotide sequence: TGCGCCAGCAGCCGGACAGGGGTGACTGAAGCTTTCTTT.

The V gene is TRBV6-9, the J gene TRBJ2-7; no firm D call. CDR3 length: 14 residues. The V and J ends lost 6 bases and 8 bases respectively, with 20 bases between them. The germline CDR1 and CDR2 sequences are MNHGY and SVAAGI. As DNA, the CDR3 is TGTGCCAGCAGCCTAGTCGGGTCTTTTTATCAGCAGTACTTC. This translates into CASSLVGSFYQQYF.

This clone was picked up one time. The rearrangement links TRBV5-6 to TRBJ2-7; a weak D match, TRBD1 (6 bases). The CDR3 length is 13 residues. V was shortened by 2 bases and J by 6 bases, with 12 bases between the two germline ends. Per germline, CDR1 SGHDT and CDR2 YYEEEE. The DNA of the CDR3 is TGTGCCAGCAGCTTTATGGGGGCCGGCGAGCAGTACTTC. This encodes CASSFMGAGEQYF.

The chain recombines TRBV11-2 with TRBJ2-1; tentatively, D is TRBD1 (5 bases). Germline-derived CDR1 and CDR2 are SGHAT and FQNNGV. The CDR3 length is 13 residues. V was trimmed by 5 bases and J by 4 bases, leaving 9 bases between them. CDR3 protein: CASSQGQYNEQFF. The CDR3 DNA reads as TGTGCCAGCAGCCAGGGTCAATACAATGAGCAGTTCTTC.

This chain links TRBV6-5 with TRBJ2-7; D ambiguous. The CDR3 sequence is 14 residues long. Germline CDR1 and CDR2: MNHEY and SVGAGI. The germline V and J ends were trimmed by 3 bases and 0 bases, with 9 bases remaining between them. DNA for the CDR3: TGTGCCAGCAGTTATGGGGTCAGCTCCTACGAGCAGTACTTC. This encodes CASSYGVSSYEQYF.

The chain recombines TRBV19 with TRBJ1-1; weak D call: TRBD1 (6 bases). The germline V and J ends were trimmed by 5 bases and 3 bases, with 10 bases remaining between them. CDR3 length: 13 amino acids. CDR1 LNHDA and CDR2 SQIVND come from the germline V gene (reference sequence). CDR3 in DNA: TGTGCCAGTAGTGACCAGGGGCACACTGAAGCTTTCTTT. Its protein is CASSDQGHTEAFF.

CDR3: CASSLGAGMNTEAFF. Here the CDR3 DNA reads TGTGCCAGCAGTTTAGGGGCGGGCATGAACACTGAAGCTTTCTTT. V is TRBV27 and J is TRBJ1-1; possibly TRBD1 for D (5 bases). This CDR3 region has 15 residues. Germline CDR1 and CDR2: MNHEY and SMNVEV (reference sequence). Deletions cut 2 bases from V and 0 bases from J, with 10 bases between.

The chain recombines TRBV18 with TRBJ2-3; D is uncertain. The CDR3 runs 11 residues. V lost 4 bases and J lost 2, with 1 base in between. From germline, CDR1 is KGHSH and CDR2 LQKENI. The DNA of the CDR3 is TGTGCCAGCTCACACACAGATACGCAGTATTTT. Its translation is CASSHTDTQYF.

The chain uses TRBV18 and TRBJ1-6; D remains unclear. Between the trimmed V and J ends, which lost 5 bases and 7 bases, there was a span of 9 bases. The V gene's germline CDR1 is KGHSH and CDR2 LQKENI. The CDR3 is 13 residues long. CDR3 in amino acids: CASSTVGNSPLHF. In nucleotides, the CDR3 is TGTGCCAGCTCAACGGTGGGGAATTCACCCCTCCACTTT.

This clone was recorded once. This rearrangement joins TRBV5-4 to TRBJ1-5; D might be TRBD1 (6 bases). Germline CDR1 reads SGHNT; CDR2 reads YYREEE (reference sequence). The CDR3 totals 14 residues. Trimming cost V 0 bases and J 4 bases, with 8 bases left between them. The CDR3 is CASSLGGRNQPQHF. The DNA for the CDR3 is TGTGCCAGCAGCTTGGGGGGGCGGAATCAGCCCCAGCATTTT.

This sequence joins TRBV10-2 and TRBJ2-3, with TRBD1 as a possible D gene (5 bases). CDR1 is WSHSY, CDR2 SAAADI, per germline. This CDR3 contains 15 residues. Trimming stripped 0 bases from V and 1 base from J, with 8 bases between. The DNA of the CDR3 is TGCGCCAGCAGTGAGTCGCTAGGGGGCACAGATACGCAGTATTTT. It yields the protein CASSESLGGTDTQYF.

V gene TRBV18 combines with J gene TRBJ2-3; 8 positions agree with TRBD1. This CDR3 contains 15 residues. CDR1 and CDR2 (germline): KGHSH, LQKENI. J was trimmed by 4 bases and V by 3 bases; bases with no gene match: 6. This CDR3 reads CASSPGNRGADTQYF. For the CDR3, the DNA is TGTGCCAGCTCACCCGGGAACAGGGGGGCAGATACGCAGTATTTT.

The rearrangement links TRBV19 to TRBJ1-1; a weak D match, TRBD1 (6 bases). Germline lookup yields CDR1 LNHDA and CDR2 SQIVND (reference sequence). The CDR3 extends over 16 amino acids. Trimming took 0 bases from V and 4 from J, leaving 15 bases between them. The CDR3 DNA reads as TGTGCCAGTAGTATAGAGGGAGGGGCAGGGGTCACTGAAGCTTTCTTT. Protein sequence: CASSIEGGAGVTEAFF.

CDR3 sequence: CASSSTGRKTQYF. The CDR3 coding sequence is TGTGCCAGCAGCTCGACAGGGAGGAAGACCCAGTACTTC. This sequence joins TRBV7-3 and TRBJ2-5; D is possibly TRBD1 (7 bases). V was cut by 4 bases and J by 6 bases, with 12 bases left in between. Germline CDR1 and CDR2: SGHTA and FQGTGA. The CDR3 loop spans 13 amino acids.

The rearrangement links TRBV6-1 to TRBJ1-2; D remains ambiguous. V lost 1 base and J lost 8, with 11 bases in between. The CDR3 covers 13 residues. From germline, CDR1 is MNHNS and CDR2 SASEGT. CDR3 in amino acids: CASSEVAAGGYTF. CDR3 nucleotides: TGTGCCAGCAGTGAAGTGGCTGCGGGCGGCTACACCTTC.

CDR3 protein: CASSGRQGTYEQYF. The CDR3 DNA is TGTGCCAGCAGCGGACGACAGGGGACCTACGAGCAGTACTTC. The chain joins TRBV21-1 to TRBJ2-7; the tabulated D call, TRBD1, remains unverified against the DNA. TRBV21-1 is described as a pseudogene. The CDR3 totals 14 residues.

The V gene is TRBV30, the J gene TRBJ2-7; TRBD1 matches 11 bases. Looked up from germline, CDR1 is GTSNPN and CDR2 is SVGIG (reference sequence). There are 15 residues in the CDR3. The junction had 6 bases not matched to a gene; V was cut back by 0 bases and J by 5 bases. This chain's CDR3 is CAWSVKGQGVHEQYF. The CDR3 bases are TGTGCCTGGAGTGTAAAGGGACAGGGGGTCCACGAGCAGTACTTC.

Here the CDR3 reads CASRAGQRRNEKLFF. The CDR3 DNA reads TGTGCCAGCAGAGCGGGACAGCGGCGTAATGAAAAACTGTTTTTT. The V gene is TRBV6-5, the J gene TRBJ1-4; 7 positions match TRBD1. The ends lost 6 bases at V and 4 bases at J; junction bases unmatched: 8. Per the germline V gene, CDR1 is MNHEY and CDR2 is SVGAGI. CDR3 length equals 15 residues.

The chain carries TRBV19 and TRBJ2-5; D is uncertain. V gave up 4 bases and J gave up 5 bases, with 14 bases separating them. The germline CDR1 and CDR2 sequences are LNHDA and SQIVND (reference sequence). CDR3 length: 14 residues. This CDR3 reads CASSKSKDGETQYF. The DNA for the CDR3 is TGTGCCAGTAGTAAGTCGAAGGACGGGGAGACCCAGTACTTC. Looking up the rest from reference TRBV19 and TRBJ2-5 gives the full variable domain: DGGITQSPKYLFRKEGQNVTLSCEQNLNHDAMYWYRQDPGQGLRLIYYSQIVNDFQKGDIAEGYSVSREKKESFPLTVTSAQKNPTAFYLCASSKSKDGETQYFGPGTRLLVL.

The V gene is TRBV11-2, the J gene TRBJ2-1; 9 bases fit TRBD2. The germline CDR1 and CDR2 sequences are SGHAT and FQNNGV. J was trimmed by 7 bases and V by 3 bases; bases with no gene match: 4. The CDR3 runs 14 residues. The chain's CDR3 is CASSFAGGGNEQFF. In DNA, the CDR3 is TGTGCCAGCAGCTTCGCGGGAGGGGGGAATGAGCAGTTCTTC.

A remark on this clone: Other DNA sequences from this sample encode an identical CDR3 as well. V gene TRBV18 combines with J gene TRBJ1-1; no clear D gene. Trimming pared 3 bases from V and 0 bases from J, leaving 5 bases between. Germline values: CDR1 KGHSH, CDR2 LQKENI. The CDR3 consists of 13 residues. The CDR3 nucleotides read TGTGCCAGCTCACCGGGTATGAACACTGAAGCTTTCTTT. Encoded protein: CASSPGMNTEAFF.

CDR3: CASSFRPSVGAGNTIYF. Here the CDR3 DNA reads TGTGCCAGCAGCTTCCGGCCTTCCGTGGGCGCAGGAAACACCATATATTTT. The rearrangement joins TRBV7-2 to TRBJ1-3; no clear D. Trimming took 3 bases from V and 4 from J, leaving 19 bases between them. Germline V gives CDR1 SGHTA, CDR2 FQGNSA. This CDR3 is 17 amino acids long.